One T cell receptor beta chain is described in this entry. Amplified TCR beta CDR3 regions were obtained using RNA transcripts as template. Second-round multiplex PCR came after first-round RT-PCR with HTBI primers. TCRdb reprocessed the multiplex PCR reads via MiXCR and lists one record per CDR3 protein. The sample shows roughly 700,000 distinct CDR3 sequences, 35% to 50% of them seen only once. This sample is part of a study of Graves' ophthalmopathy and Graves' hyperthyroidism. Germline V CDR1 and CDR2: LNHNV, YYDKDF (reference sequence). CDR3 length: 17 residues. V lost 0 bases, J lost 4 bases, and 17 bases lay in between.

Sequencing was done on a sample of peripheral blood. J is TRBJ2-3 and V is TRBV15; tentatively, D is TRBD2 (5 bases). The clonotype comes from an adult man with Graves' ophthalmopathy. Here the CDR3 reads CATSRDPGTSRSDTQYF. The CDR3 bases are TGTGCCACCAGCAGAGATCCCGGCACTAGTCGGTCAGATACGCAGTATTTT. Variable domain in full (rest from reference TRBV15 and TRBJ2-3): DAMVIQNPRYQVTQFGKPVTLSCSQTLNHNVMYWYQQKSSQAPKLLFHYYDKDFNNEADTPDNFQSRRPNTSFCFLDIRSPGLGDTAMYLCATSRDPGTSRSDTQYFGPGTRLTVL.